The clone carrying this T cell receptor beta chain was observed many times. This specimen comes from a study of metastatic and nonmetastatic thyroid tumors. Germline V gene lookup returns CDR1 DFQATT and CDR2 SNEGSKA (reference sequence). The CDR3 sequence is 13 residues long. Trimming removed 6 bases from V and 4 bases from J, with 12 bases in between. All patients were treatment-naive before thyroid surgery. Study processing details: In papillary thyroid cancer, a distant-metastasis classifier was built using CDR3 differences across clinicopathological groups. TCRdb reprocessed the PCR reads using MiXCR. None of the V and J calls come from the authors' own analysis; TCRdb made them. The sample consists of more than 40,000 clones, around 4% of them appearing once.

The specimen was blood. The V gene is TRBV20-1, the J gene TRBJ1-4, with a weak D call TRBD1 (5 bases). This receptor was taken from a female donor with papillary thyroid cancer or a benign thyroid nodule (not recorded which). Some clones in this sample may be carry-over from other donors' samples. The CDR3: CSAPGEGNEKLFF. CDR3 DNA: TGCAGTGCCCCGGGGGAGGGTAATGAAAAACTGTTTTTT.